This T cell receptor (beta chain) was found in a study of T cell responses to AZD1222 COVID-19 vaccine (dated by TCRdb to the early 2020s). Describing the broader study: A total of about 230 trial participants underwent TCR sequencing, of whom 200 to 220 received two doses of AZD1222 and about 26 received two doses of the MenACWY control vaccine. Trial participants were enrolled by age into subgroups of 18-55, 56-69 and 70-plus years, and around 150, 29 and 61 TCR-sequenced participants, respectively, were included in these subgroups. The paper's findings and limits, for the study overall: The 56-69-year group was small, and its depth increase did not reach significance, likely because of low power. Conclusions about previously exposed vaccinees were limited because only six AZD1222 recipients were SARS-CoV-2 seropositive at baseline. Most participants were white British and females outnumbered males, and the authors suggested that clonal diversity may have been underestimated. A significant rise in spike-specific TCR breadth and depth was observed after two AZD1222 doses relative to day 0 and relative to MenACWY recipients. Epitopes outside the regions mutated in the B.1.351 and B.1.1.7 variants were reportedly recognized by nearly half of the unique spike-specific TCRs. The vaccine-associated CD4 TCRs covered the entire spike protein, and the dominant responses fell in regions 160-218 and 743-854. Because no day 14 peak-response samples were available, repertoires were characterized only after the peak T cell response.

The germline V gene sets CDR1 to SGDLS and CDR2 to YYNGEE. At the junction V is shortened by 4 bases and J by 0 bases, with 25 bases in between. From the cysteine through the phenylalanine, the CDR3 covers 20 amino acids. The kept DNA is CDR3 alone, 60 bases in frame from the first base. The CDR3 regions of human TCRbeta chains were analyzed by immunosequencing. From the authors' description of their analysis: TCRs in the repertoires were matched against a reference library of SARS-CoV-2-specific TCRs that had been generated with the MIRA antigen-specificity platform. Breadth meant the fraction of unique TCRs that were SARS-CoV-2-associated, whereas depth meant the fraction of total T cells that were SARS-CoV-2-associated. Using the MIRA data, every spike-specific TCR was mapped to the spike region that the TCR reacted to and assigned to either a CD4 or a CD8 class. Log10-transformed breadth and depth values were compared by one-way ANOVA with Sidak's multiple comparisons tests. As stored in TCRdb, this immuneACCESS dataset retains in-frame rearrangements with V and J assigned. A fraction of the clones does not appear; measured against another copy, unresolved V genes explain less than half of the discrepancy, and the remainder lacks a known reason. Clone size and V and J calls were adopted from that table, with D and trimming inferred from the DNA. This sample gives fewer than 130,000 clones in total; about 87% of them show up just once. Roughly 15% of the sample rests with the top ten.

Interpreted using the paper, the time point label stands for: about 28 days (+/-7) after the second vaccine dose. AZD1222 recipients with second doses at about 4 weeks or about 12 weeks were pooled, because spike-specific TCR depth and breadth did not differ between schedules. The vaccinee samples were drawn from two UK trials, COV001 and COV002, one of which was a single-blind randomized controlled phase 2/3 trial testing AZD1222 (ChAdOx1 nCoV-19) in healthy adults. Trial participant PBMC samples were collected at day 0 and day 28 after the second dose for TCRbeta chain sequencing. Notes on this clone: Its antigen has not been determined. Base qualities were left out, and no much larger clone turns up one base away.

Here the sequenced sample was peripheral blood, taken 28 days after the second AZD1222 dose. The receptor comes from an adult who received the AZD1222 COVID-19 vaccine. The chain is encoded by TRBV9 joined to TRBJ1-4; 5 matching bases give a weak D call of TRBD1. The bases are TGTGCCAGCAGCCCGTCCCTTGGGGGGATCCACTCTGCAACTAATGAAAAACTGTTTTTT. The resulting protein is CASSPSLGGIHSATNEKLFF.